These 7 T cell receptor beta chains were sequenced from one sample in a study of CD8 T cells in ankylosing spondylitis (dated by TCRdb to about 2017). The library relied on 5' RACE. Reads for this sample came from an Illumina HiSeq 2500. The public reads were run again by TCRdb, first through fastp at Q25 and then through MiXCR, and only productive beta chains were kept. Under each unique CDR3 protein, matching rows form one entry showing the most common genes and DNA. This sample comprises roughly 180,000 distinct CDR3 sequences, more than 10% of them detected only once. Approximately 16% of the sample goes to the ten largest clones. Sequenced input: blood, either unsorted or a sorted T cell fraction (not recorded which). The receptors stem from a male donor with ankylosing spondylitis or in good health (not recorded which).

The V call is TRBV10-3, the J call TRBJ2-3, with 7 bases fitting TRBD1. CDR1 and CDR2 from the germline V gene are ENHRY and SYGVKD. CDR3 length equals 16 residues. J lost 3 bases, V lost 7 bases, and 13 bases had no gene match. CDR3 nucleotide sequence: TGTGCCATCAACCCAGGGCCATTCAGGGGGACAGATACGCAGTATTTT. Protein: CAINPGPFRGTDTQYF.

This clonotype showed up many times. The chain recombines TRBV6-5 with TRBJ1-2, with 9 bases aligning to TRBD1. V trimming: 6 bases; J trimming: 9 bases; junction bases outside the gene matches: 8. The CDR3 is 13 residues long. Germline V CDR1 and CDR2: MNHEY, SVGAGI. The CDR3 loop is CASSYRGLPRYTF. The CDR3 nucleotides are TGTGCCAGCAGCTACAGGGGGCTACCTCGCTACACCTTC.

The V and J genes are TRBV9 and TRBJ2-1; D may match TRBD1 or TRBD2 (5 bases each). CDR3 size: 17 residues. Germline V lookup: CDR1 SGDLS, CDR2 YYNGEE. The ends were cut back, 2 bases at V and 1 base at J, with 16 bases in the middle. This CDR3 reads CASSVRGAASSYNEQFF. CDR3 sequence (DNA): TGTGCCAGCAGCGTTAGGGGAGCGGCGAGTTCCTACAATGAGCAGTTCTTC.

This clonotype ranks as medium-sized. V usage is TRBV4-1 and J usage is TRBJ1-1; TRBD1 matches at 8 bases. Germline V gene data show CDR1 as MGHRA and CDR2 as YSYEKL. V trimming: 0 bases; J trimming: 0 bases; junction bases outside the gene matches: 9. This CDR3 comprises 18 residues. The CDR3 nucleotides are TGCGCCAGCAGCCAAGATACCCCTGACAGGGGCATGAACACTGAAGCTTTCTTT. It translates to CASSQDTPDRGMNTEAFF.

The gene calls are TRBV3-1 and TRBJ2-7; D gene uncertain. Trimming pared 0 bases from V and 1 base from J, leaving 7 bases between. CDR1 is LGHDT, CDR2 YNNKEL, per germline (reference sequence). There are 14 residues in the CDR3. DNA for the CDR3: TGTGCCAGCAGCCAAGATGAGGATTCCTACGAGCAGTACTTC. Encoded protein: CASSQDEDSYEQYF.

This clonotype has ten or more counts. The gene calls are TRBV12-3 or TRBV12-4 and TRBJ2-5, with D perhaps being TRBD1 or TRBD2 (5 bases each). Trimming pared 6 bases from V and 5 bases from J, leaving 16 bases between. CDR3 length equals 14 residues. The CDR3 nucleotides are TGTGCCAGCAGATCCCCGGGGCCCGGGGAGACCCAGTACTTC. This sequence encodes CASRSPGPGETQYF.

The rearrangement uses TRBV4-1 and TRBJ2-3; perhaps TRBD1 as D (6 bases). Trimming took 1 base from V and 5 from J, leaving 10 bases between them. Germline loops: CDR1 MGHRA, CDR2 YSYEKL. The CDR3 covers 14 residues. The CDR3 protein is CASSQGLQGDTQYF. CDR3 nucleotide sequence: TGCGCCAGCAGCCAAGGTTTACAGGGAGATACGCAGTATTTT.